This TCR beta chain was observed in a study of blood T cell repertoires in COVID-19. Study background: PBMCs, B-cell-depleted T cells, or T cells provided the cDNA or gDNA that made up the material.

Per the authors' pipeline: The assay estimated nucleated cells by amplifying reference gene primers. Clones were read by immunoSEQ multiplex PCR, and TCRdb kept only the in-frame ones, dropping some. Clone size and V and J calls were adopted from that table, with D and trimming inferred from the DNA. The sample consists of under 450,000 clones, over 75% of them appearing once. Patients of the Seattle cohort, enrolled during active infection, were followed longitudinally. The sequence was collected from a middle-aged woman with COVID-19, enrolled during active disease. Sequences were obtained from peripheral blood.

CDR3 DNA sequence: TGTGCCAGTAGTAAGTCGGACAGGGGGCGGACAGGACGGTCGGATAACTATGGCTACACCTTC. This translates into CASSKSDRGRTGRSDNYGYTF. V and J are TRBV19 and TRBJ1-2, with 11 bases aligning to TRBD1. V lost 4 bases, J lost 1 base, and 20 bases stayed unmatched. The CDR3 is 21 residues long. Looked up from germline, CDR1 is LNHDA and CDR2 is SQIVND (reference sequence).